Below are 5 T cell receptor beta chains sequenced from a single sample in a study of blood T cell repertoires in COVID-19. TCRdb keeps only in-frame clones here, not all; method: immunoSEQ multiplex PCR. In the table there are about 90,000 clones, over 80% of which are singletons. The sequencing sample was made of peripheral blood. These receptors were obtained from a woman aged 70-85 years with active or convalescent COVID-19.

The chain links TRBV5-4 to TRBJ2-1; the D gene is possibly TRBD1 (6 bases). The CDR3 is 16 residues long. Germline assignment: CDR1 SGHNT and CDR2 YYREEE (reference sequence). V was shortened by 4 bases and J by 0 bases, with 14 bases between the two germline ends. CDR3 residues: CASSPTGSSSYNEQFF. Written as DNA, the CDR3 is TGTGCCAGCAGCCCGACAGGATCGAGCTCCTACAATGAGCAGTTCTTC. Drawing the rest from reference TRBV5-4 and TRBJ2-1, the complete variable domain is ETGVTQSPTHLIKTRGQQVTLRCSSQSGHNTVSWYQQALGQGPQFIFQYYREEENGRGNFPPRFSGLQFPNYSSELNVNALELDDSALYLCASSPTGSSSYNEQFFGPGTRLTVL.

V and J are TRBV20-1 and TRBJ2-3, with D unresolved. Germline V gene sequence: CDR1 DFQATT, CDR2 SNEGSKA (reference sequence). CDR3 length equals 13 residues. V was pared by 3 bases and J by 6 bases, with 13 bases between. The CDR3 protein is CSASPPPRDTQYF. CDR3 coding DNA: TGCAGTGCTAGTCCGCCCCCTAGGGATACGCAGTATTTT.

The genes are TRBV20-1 and TRBJ2-6; 10 bases match TRBD2. This CDR3 comprises 16 residues. The germline V gene encodes CDR1 DFQATT and CDR2 SNEGSKA (reference sequence). The trim removed 3 bases at V and 0 bases at J, leaving 2 bases unmatched. CDR3 nucleotide sequence: TGCAGTGCTAGTGCTAGCGGGAGCTCTGGGGCCAACGTCCTGACTTTC. This sequence encodes CSASASGSSGANVLTF.

The chain has TRBV18 and TRBJ2-1; 10 bases fit TRBD2. V shed 5 bases and J 10 bases; nucleotides not matched to a gene: 5. Per germline, CDR1 KGHSH and CDR2 LQKENI. This CDR3 contains 13 residues. The CDR3 region has the DNA TGTGCCAGCTCAGCAATAGCGGGGGGCGAGCAGTTCTTC. Protein product: CASSAIAGGEQFF. Supplemented by reference TRBV18 and TRBJ2-1, the full variable domain reads NAGVMQNPRHLVRRRGQEARLRCSPMKGHSHVYWYRQLPEEGLKFMVYLQKENIIDESGMPKERFSAEFPKEGPSILRIQQVVRGDSAAYFCASSAIAGGEQFFGPGTRLTVL.

The chain uses TRBV9 and TRBJ2-7; D might be TRBD2 (7 bases). Germline CDR1 and CDR2: SGDLS and YYNGEE. CDR3 size: 14 residues. Deletions cut 3 bases from V and 0 bases from J, with 10 bases between. The CDR3: CASSARGASYEQYF. The CDR3 nucleotides are TGTGCCAGCAGCGCCCGGGGGGCCTCCTACGAGCAGTACTTC.